This entry is about one TCR beta chain. What it binds is unknown. This specimen belongs to a study of cytomegalovirus exposure and HLA in healthy donors. The study's findings and limits: According to an earlier analysis, most TCR beta V segments yielded productive rearrangements about 90% or about 30% of the time. High specificity and sensitivity for cytomegalovirus status were reported for the classifier. Some TCR beta chains (164 of them) were listed as cytomegalovirus-associated. Several of the most significant clusters were apparently associated with common viral pathogens in a later analysis.

The CDR3 runs 18 residues. Germline V gives CDR1 MDHEN, CDR2 SYDVKM. With V trimmed by 6 bases and J by 0 bases, 10 bases remained unmatched. The study ran its PCR with 60 Vbeta and 13 Jbeta primers. Assay: immunoSEQ multiplex PCR; the TCRdb copy retains only in-frame clones and omits some. The table shows about 68,000 clones, with approximately 78% occurring only once. The receptor was derived from a human donor in good health. Material for sequencing was PBMCs. The chain has TRBV28 and TRBJ1-6; TRBD1 matches at 8 bases. The CDR3 DNA reads TGTGCCAGCAGGGAAAGGACAGGGAATCCCTCCTATAATTCACCCCTCCACTTT. It translates to CASRERTGNPSYNSPLHF.